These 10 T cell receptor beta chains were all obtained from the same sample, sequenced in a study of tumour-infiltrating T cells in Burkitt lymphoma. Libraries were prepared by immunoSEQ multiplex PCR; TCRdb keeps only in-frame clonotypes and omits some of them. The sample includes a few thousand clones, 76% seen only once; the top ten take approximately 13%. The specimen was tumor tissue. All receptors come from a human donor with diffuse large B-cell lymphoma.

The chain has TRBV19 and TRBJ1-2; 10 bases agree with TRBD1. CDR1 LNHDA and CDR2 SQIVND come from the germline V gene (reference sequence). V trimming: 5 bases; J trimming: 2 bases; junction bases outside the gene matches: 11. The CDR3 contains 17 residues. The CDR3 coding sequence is TGTGCCAGTAGTCTGCCAAGTCCGGGACAGGGGAACTATGGCTACACCTTC. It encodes CASSLPSPGQGNYGYTF.

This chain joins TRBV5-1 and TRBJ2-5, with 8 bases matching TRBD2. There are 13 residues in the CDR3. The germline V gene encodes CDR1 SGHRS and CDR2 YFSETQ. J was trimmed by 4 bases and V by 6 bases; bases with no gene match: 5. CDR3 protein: CASKGLAGETQYF. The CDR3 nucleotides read TGCGCCAGCAAAGGACTAGCCGGAGAGACCCAGTACTTC.

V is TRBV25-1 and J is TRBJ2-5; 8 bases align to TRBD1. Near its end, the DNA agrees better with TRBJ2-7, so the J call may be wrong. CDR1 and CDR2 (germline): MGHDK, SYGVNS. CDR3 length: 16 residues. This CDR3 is CASSSMTGAEGYEQYF. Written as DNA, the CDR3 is TGTGCCAGCAGCTCCATGACAGGGGCCGAGGGCTACGAGCAGTACTTC.

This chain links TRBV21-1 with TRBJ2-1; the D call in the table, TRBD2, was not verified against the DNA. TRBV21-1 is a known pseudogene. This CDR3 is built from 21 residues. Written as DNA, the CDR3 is TGTGCCAGCAGCAGGACCTCCGGGACTAGCGGGGGGGCCATCCCCTACAATGAGCAGTTCTTC. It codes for CASSRTSGTSGGAIPYNEQFF.

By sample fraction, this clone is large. CDR3 sequence reads: CASRYQETQYF. The CDR3 DNA sequence: TGCGCCAGCAGATATCAAGAGACCCAGTACTTC. This chain links TRBV5-1 with TRBJ2-5; D remains unclear. The CDR3 consists of 11 residues. V lost 5 bases and J 2 bases, leaving 4 bases between the germline ends. In germline, CDR1 is SGHRS, CDR2 YFSETQ.

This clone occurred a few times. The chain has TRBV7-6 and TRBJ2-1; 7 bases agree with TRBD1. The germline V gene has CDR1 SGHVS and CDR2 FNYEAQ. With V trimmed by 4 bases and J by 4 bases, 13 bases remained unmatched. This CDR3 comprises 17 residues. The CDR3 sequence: CASSSRARDSLYNEQFF. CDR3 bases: TGTGCCAGCAGCTCACGCGCCCGGGACAGTTTATACAATGAGCAGTTCTTC.

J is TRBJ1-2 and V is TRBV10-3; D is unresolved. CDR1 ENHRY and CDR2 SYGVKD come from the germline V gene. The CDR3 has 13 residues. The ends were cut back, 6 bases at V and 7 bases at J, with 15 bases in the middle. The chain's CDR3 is CAISYLVGSGYTF. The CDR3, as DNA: TGTGCCATCAGCTACTTAGTGGGGAGTGGCTACACCTTC.

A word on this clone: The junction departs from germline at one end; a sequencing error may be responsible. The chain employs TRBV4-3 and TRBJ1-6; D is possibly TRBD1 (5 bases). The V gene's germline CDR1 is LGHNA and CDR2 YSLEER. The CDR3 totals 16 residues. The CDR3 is CTSSQDRPGEDSPLHF. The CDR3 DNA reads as TGCACCAGCAGCCAAGATCGTCCGGGGGAAGATTCACCCCTCCACTTT.

The CDR3 spells CASSPGAYEQYF. The CDR3 DNA is TGTGCCAGCAGCCCGGGGGCCTACGAGCAGTACTTC. This chain links TRBV5-6 with TRBJ2-5, with D possibly being TRBD2 (6 bases). TRBJ2-7 matches the DNA end more closely, so the J call is doubtful. Looked up from germline, CDR1 is SGHDT and CDR2 is YYEEEE. CDR3 length: 12 amino acids.

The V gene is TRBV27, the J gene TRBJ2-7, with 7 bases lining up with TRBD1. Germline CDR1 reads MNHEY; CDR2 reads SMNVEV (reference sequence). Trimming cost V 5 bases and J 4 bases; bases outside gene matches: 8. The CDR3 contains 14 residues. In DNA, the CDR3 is TGTGCCAGCAGTCCTGGGGGACAGTTATACGAGCAGTACTTC. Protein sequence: CASSPGGQLYEQYF.